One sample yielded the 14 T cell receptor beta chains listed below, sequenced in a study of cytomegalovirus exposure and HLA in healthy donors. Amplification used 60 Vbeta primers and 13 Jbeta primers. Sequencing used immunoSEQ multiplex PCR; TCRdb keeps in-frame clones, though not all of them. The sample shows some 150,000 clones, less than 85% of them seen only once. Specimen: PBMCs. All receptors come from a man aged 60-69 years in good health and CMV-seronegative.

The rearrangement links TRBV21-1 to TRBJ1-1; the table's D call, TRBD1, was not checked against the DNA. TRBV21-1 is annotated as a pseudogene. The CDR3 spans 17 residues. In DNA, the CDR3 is TGTGCCAGCAGCATCCACAGGGAAATGGAAATGAACACTGAAGCTTTCTTT. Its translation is CASSIHREMEMNTEAFF.

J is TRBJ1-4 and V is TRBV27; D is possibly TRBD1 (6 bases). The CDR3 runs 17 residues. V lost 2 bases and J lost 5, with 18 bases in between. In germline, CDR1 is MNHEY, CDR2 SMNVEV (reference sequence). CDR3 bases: TGTGCCAGCAGTTTACCCCCTGACAGGTGGCGAAATGAAAAACTGTTTTTT. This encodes CASSLPPDRWRNEKLFF.

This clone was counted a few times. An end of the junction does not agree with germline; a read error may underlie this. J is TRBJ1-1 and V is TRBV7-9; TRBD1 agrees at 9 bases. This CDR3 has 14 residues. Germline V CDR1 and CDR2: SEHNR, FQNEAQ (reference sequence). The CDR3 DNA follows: TGTTCCAGCAGCCGACAGGGGGGGGACACTGAAGCTTTCTTT. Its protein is CSSSRQGGDTEAFF.

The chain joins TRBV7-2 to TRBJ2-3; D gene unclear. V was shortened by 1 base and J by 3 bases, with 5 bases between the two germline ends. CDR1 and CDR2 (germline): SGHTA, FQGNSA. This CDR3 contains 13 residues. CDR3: CASSLEQTDTQYF. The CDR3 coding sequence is TGTGCCAGCAGCTTAGAACAGACAGATACGCAGTATTTT. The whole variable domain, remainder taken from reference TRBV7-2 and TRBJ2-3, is GAGVSQSPSNKVTEKGKDVELRCDPISGHTALYWYRQSLGQGLEFLIYFQGNSAPDKSGLPSDRFSAERTGGSVSTLTIQRTQQEDSAVYLCASSLEQTDTQYFGPGTRLTVL.

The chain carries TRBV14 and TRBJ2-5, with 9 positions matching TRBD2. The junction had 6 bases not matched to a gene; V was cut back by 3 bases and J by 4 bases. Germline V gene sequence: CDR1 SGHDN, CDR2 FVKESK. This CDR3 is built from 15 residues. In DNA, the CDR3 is TGTGCCAGCAGCCAGGGGCGGGGGGGCCGAGAGACCCAGTACTTC. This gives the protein CASSQGRGGRETQYF. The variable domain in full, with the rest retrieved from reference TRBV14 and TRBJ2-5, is EAGVTQFPSHSVIEKGQTVTLRCDPISGHDNLYWYRRVMGKEIKFLLHFVKESKQDESGMPNNRFLAERTGGTYSTLKVQPAELEDSGVYFCASSQGRGGRETQYFGPGTRLLVL.

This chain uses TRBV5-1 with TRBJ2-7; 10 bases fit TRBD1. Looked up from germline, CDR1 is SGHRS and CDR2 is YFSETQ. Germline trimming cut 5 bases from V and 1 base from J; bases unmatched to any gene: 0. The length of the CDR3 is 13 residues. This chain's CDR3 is CASRDRGSYEQYF. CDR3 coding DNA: TGCGCCAGCAGGGACAGGGGGTCCTACGAGCAGTACTTC. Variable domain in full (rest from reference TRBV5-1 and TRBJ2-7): KAGVTQTPRYLIKTRGQQVTLSCSPISGHRSVSWYQQTPGQGLQFLFEYFSETQRNKGNFPGRFSGRQFSNSRSEMNVSTLELGDSALYLCASRDRGSYEQYFGPGTRLTVT.

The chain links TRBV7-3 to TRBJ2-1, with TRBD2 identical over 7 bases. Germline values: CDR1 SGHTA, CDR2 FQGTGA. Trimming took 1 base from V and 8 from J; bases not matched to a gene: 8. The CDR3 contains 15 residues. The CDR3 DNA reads TGTGCCAGCAGCTTAAGCGGGGGTCATAGGGATGAGCAGTTCTTC. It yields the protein CASSLSGGHRDEQFF.

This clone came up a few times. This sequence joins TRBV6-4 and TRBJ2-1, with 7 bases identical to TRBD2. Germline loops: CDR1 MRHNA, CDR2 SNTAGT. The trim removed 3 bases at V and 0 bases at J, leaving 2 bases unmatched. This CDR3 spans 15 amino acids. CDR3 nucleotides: TGTGCCAGCAGTGAGGGGAGGGGCTCCTACAATGAGCAGTTCTTC. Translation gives CASSEGRGSYNEQFF.

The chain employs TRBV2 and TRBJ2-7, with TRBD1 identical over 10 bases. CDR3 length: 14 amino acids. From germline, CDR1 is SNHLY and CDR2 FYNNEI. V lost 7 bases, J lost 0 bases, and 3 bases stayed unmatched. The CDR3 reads CASKRQGASYEQYF. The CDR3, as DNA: TGTGCCAGCAAGAGACAGGGGGCCTCCTACGAGCAGTACTTC.

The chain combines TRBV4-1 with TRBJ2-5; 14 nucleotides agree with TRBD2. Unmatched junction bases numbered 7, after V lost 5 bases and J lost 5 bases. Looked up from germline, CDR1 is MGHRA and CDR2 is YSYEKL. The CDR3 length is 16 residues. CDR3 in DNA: TGCGCCAGCAGCGCTAGACTAGCGGGGGGGTATGAGACCCAGTACTTC. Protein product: CASSARLAGGYETQYF.

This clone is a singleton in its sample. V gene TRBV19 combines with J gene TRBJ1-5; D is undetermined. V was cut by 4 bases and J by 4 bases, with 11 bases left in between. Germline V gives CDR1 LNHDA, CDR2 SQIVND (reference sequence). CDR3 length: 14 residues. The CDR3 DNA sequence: TGTGCCAGTAGTAGACCATCGGGGAATCAGCCCCAGCATTTT. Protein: CASSRPSGNQPQHF.

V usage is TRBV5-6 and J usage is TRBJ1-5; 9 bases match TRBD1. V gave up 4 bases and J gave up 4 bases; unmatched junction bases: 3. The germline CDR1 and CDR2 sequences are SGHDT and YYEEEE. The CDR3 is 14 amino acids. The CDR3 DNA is TGTGCCAGCAGCCGGGACAGGGCGAATCAGCCCCAGCATTTT. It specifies CASSRDRANQPQHF.

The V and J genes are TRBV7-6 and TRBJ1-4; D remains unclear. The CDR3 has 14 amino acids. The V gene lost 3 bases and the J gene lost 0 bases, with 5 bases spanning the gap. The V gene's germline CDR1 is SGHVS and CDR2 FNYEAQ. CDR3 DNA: TGTGCCAGCAGCTTGGGCGCAACTAATGAAAAACTGTTTTTT. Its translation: CASSLGATNEKLFF.

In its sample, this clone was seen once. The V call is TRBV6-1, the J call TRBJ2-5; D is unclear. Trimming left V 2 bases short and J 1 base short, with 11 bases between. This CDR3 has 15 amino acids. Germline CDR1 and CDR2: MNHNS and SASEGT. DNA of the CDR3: TGTGCCAGCAGTGAAAACCCTCGGGTCCAAGAGACCCAGTACTTC. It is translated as CASSENPRVQETQYF.